These T cell receptor beta chains were read from a single sample in a study of cytomegalovirus exposure and HLA in healthy donors. Assay used: immunoSEQ multiplex PCR; TCRdb lists only in-frame clones, some missing. The sample contains about 70,000 clones, 60% to 65% of which appear only once. The sequencing input was PBMCs. The receptors stem from a man aged 30 to 45 in good health and CMV-seronegative. The conserved cysteine and the conserved F or W are not part of the CDR3 here. Fields, in order: V gene, CDR3 protein.

TRBV5-1,ASSLPSLAGANEQF
TRBV11-2,ASSLINTGELF
TRBV28,ASSLWGASGGTDTQY
TRBV6-4,ASSDAQGATTGELF
TRBV7-2,ASSQGQGNEKLF
TRBV6-4,ASSDSSGVTDTQY
TRBV5-8,ASSLGQTQNQPQH
TRBV5-6,ASSLSGRLAPPQY
TRBV15,ATSTGSNSNQPQH
TRBV2,ASREGLAGPYEQY
TRBV6-5,ASSYPRGGSYNEQF
TRBV5-1,ASSTYRGNEQF
TRBV2,ASIQGSTEAF
TRBV29-1,SARSDRDINGYT
TRBV6-5,ASSSRYEQF
TRBV30,AWSVGGQETQY
TRBV6-4,ASSELGQGKGGYT
TRBV5-1,ASSLGGTGLNIQY
TRBV6-1,ASRAGLNQPQH
TRBV25-1,ASKRAGFNNEQF
TRBV9,ASSVAMQGRPEQIYGYT
TRBV6-5,ASSHAGATNEKLF
TRBV16,ASSPRQETQY
TRBV19,ASSTGGHEQF
TRBV14,ASSQSGTGVGAF
TRBV30,AWNTDNSPLH
TRBV5-1,ASSFSPGERAKNIQY
TRBV6-5,ASSYSVVAETQY
TRBV5-1,ASSPGQQETQY
TRBV4-1,ASSQLHTGAGGTGELF
TRBV30,AWSVTGTGDYNEQF
TRBV5-1,ASSIGLAGSSYEQY
TRBV5-1,ASSLGGGGYNEQF
TRBV7-2,ASSLIGLAGGAQY
TRBV18,ASSSSGTGEKLF
TRBV29-1,SVEGAAETSTDTQY
TRBV27,ASSAGQSYEQY
TRBV9,ASSGDRVLSGYT
TRBV4-1,ASSERTGGNQPQH
TRBV13,ASSLALATGDEQF
TRBV5-1,ASSLGTVGETQY
TRBV4-1,ASSQVDSSYEQY